Reported below is one T cell receptor beta chain. The antigen it binds to is not known. The sample holds no much larger clone one base away, and base qualities are not on file. Trimming costs V 5 bases and J 2 bases, and their ends lie 14 bases apart. Taken from cysteine to phenylalanine, the CDR3 has 15 residues. The read is trimmed to its CDR3 DNA, 45 bases read in frame from base 1. CDR1 is given as SEHNR and CDR2 as FQNEAQ, both from the germline V gene (reference sequence). This sample stems from a study of CD4+ T cells in melanoma (dated by TCRdb to between 2020 and 2023). For the study in its entirety: Neoantigen-specific CD4+ T cells in human melanoma were what the study investigated.

Donors were patients with melanoma. Broad study findings and their caveats: Neoantigen-specific CD4+ T cells were reported to be correlated with the function of CD8+ T cells, macrophages and B cells. Diverse differentiation states were reported to be shown by neoantigen-specific CD4+ T cells in melanoma.

The method behind the library was the immunoSEQ multiplex PCR assay. What TCRdb holds here is the immuneACCESS table cut down to in-frame rearrangements. Part of the clones is not present; checked against another copy, under half of the missing clones reflect an unresolved V gene, and the others are unexplained. The table for this sample lists 110,000 to 150,000 clones; 85% to 95% of them were counted only once. The biggest ten clones account for 1.5% of the sample. This clonotype was sampled from a human donor with melanoma. This chain joins TRBV7-9 to TRBJ2-3; matching of 7 bases hints at TRBD2 as the D gene. Read as DNA, the sequence is TGTGCCAGCAGCACGTCCGGGGGGCACACAGATACGCAGTATTTT. Its amino acids are CASSTSGGHTDTQYF.